These 22 T cell receptor beta chains came from one sample sequenced in a study of T cells in Graves' hyperthyroidism and ophthalmopathy (dated by TCRdb to between 2018 and 2021). Libraries were constructed by multiplex PCR. Instrument used: Illumina HiSeq 2000. The TCR beta CDR3 regions were amplified from the RNA transcripts. For the first round of RT-PCR on the TCR CDR3, the HTBI primer set was used together with the Qiagen OneStep RT-PCR kit. TCRdb reprocessing: public reads trimmed at Q25 with fastp, clones called with MiXCR, in-frame beta chains kept. When rows share a CDR3 protein, they turn into one entry using the most common DNA and genes. A total of over 250,000 distinct CDR3 sequences appear in this sample, about 13% of them only once. Together, the top ten hold roughly 35% of the sample. Sequenced: blood. These receptors were taken from a woman in her 40s with Graves' ophthalmopathy.

This clonotype was detected many times. V usage is TRBV27 and J usage is TRBJ2-3; 7 bases align to TRBD2. CDR1 is MNHEY and CDR2 is SMNVEV in the germline V gene (reference sequence). V was clipped by 0 bases and J by 2 bases; unmatched bases: 11. CDR3 length: 18 amino acids. CDR3 region: CASSLSRGVSSITDTQYF. In DNA form, the CDR3 reads TGTGCCAGCAGTTTATCCCGGGGGGTTAGCTCCATCACAGATACGCAGTATTTT.

This clonotype was recorded at least ten times. The J gene is TRBJ1-1, the V gene TRBV19; D ambiguous. V was pared by 5 bases and J by 1 base, with 8 bases between. This CDR3 region has 13 residues. The germline V gene encodes CDR1 LNHDA and CDR2 SQIVND (reference sequence). DNA of the CDR3: TGTGCCAGTAGTTTCGATAGGAACACTGAAGCTTTCTTT. Its protein is CASSFDRNTEAFF.

The gene calls are TRBV5-4 and TRBJ1-1, with 7 bases lining up with TRBD1. The length of the CDR3 is 15 residues. Germline CDR1 and CDR2: SGHNT and YYREEE (reference sequence). V shed 4 bases, J shed 0 bases, and the junction held 6 bases outside the gene matches. The chain's CDR3 is CASSVLGQLNTEAFF. The CDR3 DNA is TGTGCCAGCAGCGTTCTGGGACAGCTGAACACTGAAGCTTTCTTT. The full variable domain, its missing parts supplied by reference TRBV5-4 and TRBJ1-1, is ETGVTQSPTHLIKTRGQQVTLRCSSQSGHNTVSWYQQALGQGPQFIFQYYREEENGRGNFPPRFSGLQFPNYSSELNVNALELDDSALYLCASSVLGQLNTEAFFGQGTRLTVV.

This chain links TRBV27 with TRBJ1-6, with D hard to call. The CDR3 runs to 16 residues. Germline CDR1 is MNHEY and CDR2 is SMNVEV (reference sequence). The V gene lost 3 bases and the J gene lost 6 bases, with 15 bases spanning the gap. The CDR3 DNA follows: TGTGCCAGCAGTTTTGGGCCAGGCTTCGGTAATTCACCCCTCCACTTT. Translation: CASSFGPGFGNSPLHF.

The V call is TRBV11-2, the J call TRBJ2-3, with D hard to call. V lost 4 bases to trimming and J lost 0 bases, with 11 bases between them. The CDR3 has 15 residues. Germline V lookup: CDR1 SGHAT, CDR2 FQNNGV. DNA for the CDR3: TGTGCCAGCAGCTCATACCCATCTAGCACAGATACGCAGTATTTT. Protein sequence: CASSSYPSSTDTQYF.

This clonotype was counted a few times. V is TRBV28 and J is TRBJ1-5; D is unclear. Germline V gives CDR1 MDHEN, CDR2 SYDVKM. The CDR3 length is 15 residues. V was trimmed by 2 bases and J by 1 base, leaving 9 bases between them. The CDR3 nucleotides are TGTGCCAGCAGTTTAGATGGTAGAAGCAATCAGCCCCAGCATTTT. Protein sequence: CASSLDGRSNQPQHF.

This clonotype was seen a handful of times. Germline and junction disagree at one end, which may indicate a read error. This sequence joins TRBV3-1 and TRBJ2-1; D might be TRBD1 or TRBD2, each matching 6 bases. Germline CDR1 and CDR2: LGHDT and YNNKEL (reference sequence). The CDR3 runs to 16 residues. For the CDR3, the DNA is TGTACCAGCAGCCTAAGGAACGGGGGCAACTACAATGAGCAGTTCTTC. Translating it yields CTSSLRNGGNYNEQFF.

This clonotype came up a few times. The chain employs TRBV4-2 and TRBJ2-1, with 8 bases aligning to TRBD2. This CDR3 has 17 amino acids. Losses at the gene ends were 0 bases for V and 5 bases for J; bases not matched to a gene: 9. Germline CDR1 LGHNA, CDR2 YNFKEQ. CDR3 DNA: TGTGCCAGCAGCCAAGACCTCTGGGCGGGGGGCGACAATGAGCAGTTCTTC. The encoded protein is CASSQDLWAGGDNEQFF.

The rearrangement links TRBV27 to TRBJ2-6; D possibly corresponds to TRBD1 (5 bases). The germline V gene has CDR1 MNHEY and CDR2 SMNVEV (reference sequence). Trimming shortened V by 2 bases and J by 3 bases, and 8 bases separated the two germline ends. The CDR3 contains 15 residues. CDR3 loop: CASSLVGDGANVLTF. CDR3 nucleotide sequence: TGTGCCAGCAGTTTAGTAGGGGATGGGGCCAACGTCCTGACTTTC.

This clonotype was counted at least ten times. The chain couples TRBV28 to TRBJ1-5, with D perhaps matching TRBD1 (6 bases). Germline CDR1 and CDR2: MDHEN and SYDVKM. The CDR3 runs 12 residues. V dropped 7 bases and J dropped 6 bases, with 10 bases sitting between them. CDR3 nucleotides: TGTGCCAGCACAGGGGCTGGTCAGCCCCAGCATTTT. This codes for CASTGAGQPQHF.

This clonotype came up once. In nucleotides, the CDR3 is TGCGCCAGCAGCAGTGCGGGTCGCACAGATACGCAGTATTTT. Translated: CASSSAGRTDTQYF. The genes are TRBV5-1 and TRBJ2-3; D is possibly TRBD2 (5 bases). Per the germline V gene, CDR1 is SGHRS and CDR2 is YFSETQ. The CDR3 totals 14 residues. With 4 bases removed from V and 1 base from J, the gap between germline ends came to 10 bases.

This clonotype was found a few times. The chain combines TRBV29-1 with TRBJ2-7, with 8 bases aligning to TRBD1. This CDR3 has 14 residues. Germline V CDR1 and CDR2: SQVTM, ANQGSEA. V trimming: 7 bases; J trimming: 1 base; junction bases outside the gene matches: 9. This CDR3 reads CSATRDRSSYEQYF. The CDR3 DNA reads TGCAGCGCCACAAGGGACAGGAGTTCCTACGAGCAGTACTTC.

The chain combines TRBV3-1 with TRBJ2-7; D assignment may be TRBD1 or TRBD2 (5 bases each). This CDR3 has 14 amino acids. V lost 5 bases and J lost 2, with 13 bases in between. Per the germline V gene, CDR1 is LGHDT and CDR2 is YNNKEL (reference sequence). Here the CDR3 DNA reads TGTGCCAGCAGCACAGACGGGGCAACCTACGAGCAGTACTTC. Translation: CASSTDGATYEQYF.

This clonotype was counted ten times or more. V and J are TRBV6-5 and TRBJ1-6; D gene ambiguous. Germline CDR1 MNHEY, CDR2 SVGAGI. The CDR3 covers 14 residues. The V end was cut by 2 bases, the J end by 8 bases, with 10 bases between. In DNA form, the CDR3 reads TGTGCCAGCAGTTACCGGACTGACGATTCACCCCTCCACTTT. Encoded protein: CASSYRTDDSPLHF.

J is TRBJ2-3 and V is TRBV12-3 or TRBV12-4; possibly TRBD1 or TRBD2 for D (5 bases each). V was shortened by 6 bases and J by 0 bases, with 13 bases between the two germline ends. CDR3 length: 15 residues. The CDR3 loop reads CASSRGRKSTDTQYF. The DNA for the CDR3 is TGTGCCAGCAGCCGGGGACGGAAAAGCACAGATACGCAGTATTTT.

This clonotype appeared many times. This chain connects TRBV2 to TRBJ2-1; D is unclear. Trimming took off 8 bases at V and 4 bases at J, with 18 bases between the two ends. The V gene's germline CDR1 is SNHLY and CDR2 FYNNEI. CDR3 size: 15 residues. The CDR3: CASRARAIMYNEQFF. DNA for the CDR3: TGTGCCAGCCGAGCAAGAGCGATTATGTACAATGAGCAGTTCTTC.

This clonotype was observed many times. CDR3 nucleotides: TGCAGGGTAGCGGAGGGGTACAATGAGCAGTTCTTC. Translating it yields CRVAEGYNEQFF. The gene calls are TRBV20-1 and TRBJ2-1; tentative D call: TRBD2 (6 bases). The CDR3 covers 12 residues. The germline V gene has CDR1 DFQATT and CDR2 SNEGSKA (reference sequence).

This clonotype was counted a few times. The chain combines TRBV24-1 with TRBJ2-5; perhaps TRBD1 as D (7 bases). This CDR3 has 16 residues. V was clipped by 3 bases and J by 4 bases, with 17 bases between them. Per germline, CDR1 KGHDR and CDR2 SFDVKD. CDR3 coding DNA: TGTGCCACCAGTGATACCCAGGGGGGCATCGGAGAGACCCAGTACTTC. It is translated as CATSDTQGGIGETQYF.

The chain links TRBV7-9 to TRBJ2-2; TRBD2 matches 7 bases. CDR1 and CDR2 (germline): SEHNR, FQNEAQ (reference sequence). Germline trimming cut 8 bases from V and 4 bases from J; bases unmatched to any gene: 7. The CDR3 is 14 residues long. The CDR3 here is CASDSGGITGELFF. Written as DNA, the CDR3 is TGTGCCAGCGACTCGGGGGGTATCACCGGGGAGCTGTTTTTT.

This clonotype was counted only a few times. The chain has TRBV15 and TRBJ1-3; the D is unclear. Per the germline V gene, CDR1 is LNHNV and CDR2 is YYDKDF (reference sequence). The CDR3 consists of 13 residues. V shed 5 bases and J shed 4 bases, with 9 bases lying between them. CDR3 loop: CATSPYRGNTIYF. CDR3 DNA: TGTGCCACCAGCCCCTACCGAGGAAACACCATATATTTT.

The table lists this clonotype with a few counts. The chain is built from TRBV30 and TRBJ2-1; 8 bases map to TRBD2. With V trimmed by 5 bases and J by 10 bases, 7 bases remained unmatched. Germline V gene lookup returns CDR1 GTSNPN and CDR2 SVGIG (reference sequence). The CDR3 totals 12 residues. CDR3 protein: CAWDGRGGEQFF. CDR3 sequence (DNA): TGTGCCTGGGACGGGAGGGGGGGAGAGCAGTTCTTC.

In its sample, this clonotype was seen many times. This chain uses TRBV28 with TRBJ2-1, with 13 bases matching TRBD2. Germline trimming cut 3 bases from V and 8 bases from J; bases unmatched to any gene: 4. The CDR3 is 15 residues long. Germline values: CDR1 MDHEN, CDR2 SYDVKM. CDR3 region: CASSFGLAGEDEQFF. In DNA form, the CDR3 reads TGTGCCAGCAGTTTCGGACTAGCGGGAGAGGATGAGCAGTTCTTC.